This T cell receptor beta chain was sequenced for a study of cytomegalovirus exposure and HLA in healthy donors. This CDR3 has 15 residues. CDR1 and CDR2 (germline): MNHEY, SVGAGI. Trimming left V 6 bases short and J 0 bases short, with 13 bases between. TCRdb's copy holds only in-frame clones and misses some; the assay was immunoSEQ multiplex PCR. Seen here are fewer than 400,000 clones, roughly 88% observed once, and the top ten hold around 0.96%. The V and J genes are TRBV6-5 and TRBJ2-3; possible D gene TRBD1, 5 bases. Sequences were obtained from PBMCs. The receptor was isolated from a man younger than 45 in good health and CMV-seronegative. CDR3 bases: TGTGCCAGCAGGCTCACAGGAACAAGCACAGATACGCAGTATTTT. Protein product: CASRLTGTSTDTQYF.